This TCR beta chain was identified during a study of Ad26.COV2.S vaccination and SARS-CoV-2 variants. About the study: The Ad26.COV2.S arm of the COV1001 trial was where the donor was placed.

Study observations and caveats: Possible underestimation of total T cell responses by the TCR breadth and depth analyses was noted.

Assay used: immunoSEQ multiplex PCR; TCRdb lists only in-frame clones, some missing. Of about 440,000 clones in the sample, 90% were seen once. V dropped 0 bases and J dropped 0; count of bases not matched to a gene: 4. There are 16 residues in the CDR3. CDR1 LNHDA and CDR2 SQIVND come from the germline V gene (reference sequence). Treatment indicated: 15 to 20 received Ad26.COV2.S at low or high dose, single or two shots; roughly five received placebo; per-sample allocation not given. All samples were drawn on day 63, counting from the first vaccine or placebo injection. As concerns this clone: The target antigen is unknown.

The chain is built from TRBV19 and TRBJ1-1; the match to TRBD1 covers 7 bases. This clonotype was sampled from a person between 18 and 60 years old who received the Ad26.COV2.S COVID-19 vaccine or a placebo. The sample consisted of peripheral blood, taken in a trial of Ad26.COV2.S vaccine versus placebo. CDR3 sequence (DNA): TGTGCCAGTAGTATAGATCGACAGGGAATGAACACTGAAGCTTTCTTT. It encodes CASSIDRQGMNTEAFF. Full variable domain (rest looked up from reference TRBV19 and TRBJ1-1): DGGITQSPKYLFRKEGQNVTLSCEQNLNHDAMYWYRQDPGQGLRLIYYSQIVNDFQKGDIAEGYSVSREKKESFPLTVTSAQKNPTAFYLCASSIDRQGMNTEAFFGQGTRLTVV.